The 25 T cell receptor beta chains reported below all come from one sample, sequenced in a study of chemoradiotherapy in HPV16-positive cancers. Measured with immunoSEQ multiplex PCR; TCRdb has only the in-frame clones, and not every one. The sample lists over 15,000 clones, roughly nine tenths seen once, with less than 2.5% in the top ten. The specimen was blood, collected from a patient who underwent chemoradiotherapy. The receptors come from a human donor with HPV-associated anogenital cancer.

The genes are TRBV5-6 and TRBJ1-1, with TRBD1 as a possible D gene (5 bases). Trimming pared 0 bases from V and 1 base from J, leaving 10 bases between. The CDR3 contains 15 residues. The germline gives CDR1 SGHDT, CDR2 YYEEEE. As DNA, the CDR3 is TGTGCCAGCAGCTTGGGTTGGGGCCCGAACACTGAAGCTTTCTTT. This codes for CASSLGWGPNTEAFF.

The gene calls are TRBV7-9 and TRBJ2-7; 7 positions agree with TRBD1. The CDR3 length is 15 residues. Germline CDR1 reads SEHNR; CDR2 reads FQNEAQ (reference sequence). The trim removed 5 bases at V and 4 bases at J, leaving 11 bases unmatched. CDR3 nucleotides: TGTGCCAGCAGCCCGGGTGTAGGGGGCTGGTACGAGCAGTACTTC. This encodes CASSPGVGGWYEQYF.

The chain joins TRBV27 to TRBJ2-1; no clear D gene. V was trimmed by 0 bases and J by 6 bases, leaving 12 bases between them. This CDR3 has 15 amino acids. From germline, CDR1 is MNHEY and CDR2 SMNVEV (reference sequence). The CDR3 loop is CASSLSGRYGNEQFF. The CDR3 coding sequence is TGTGCCAGCAGTTTATCGGGCAGGTACGGCAATGAGCAGTTCTTC.

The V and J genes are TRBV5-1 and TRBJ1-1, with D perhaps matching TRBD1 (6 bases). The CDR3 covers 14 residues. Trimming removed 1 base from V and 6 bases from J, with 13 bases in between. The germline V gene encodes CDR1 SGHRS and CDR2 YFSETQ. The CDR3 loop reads CASSLSGESSEAFF. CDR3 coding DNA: TGCGCCAGCAGCTTGTCAGGGGAAAGCTCTGAAGCTTTCTTT.

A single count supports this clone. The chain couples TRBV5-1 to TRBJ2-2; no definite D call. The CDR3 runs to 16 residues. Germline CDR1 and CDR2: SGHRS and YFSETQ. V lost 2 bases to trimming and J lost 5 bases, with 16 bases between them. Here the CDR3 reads CASSLSRGESTGELFF. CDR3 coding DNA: TGCGCCAGCAGCTTAAGCCGCGGAGAGTCTACCGGGGAGCTGTTTTTT.

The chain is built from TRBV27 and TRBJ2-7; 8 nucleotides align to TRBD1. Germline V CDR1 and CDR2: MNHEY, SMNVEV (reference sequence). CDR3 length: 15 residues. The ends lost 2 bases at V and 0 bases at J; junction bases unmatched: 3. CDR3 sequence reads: CASSLTGQGSYEQYF. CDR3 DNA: TGTGCCAGCAGTTTAACCGGACAGGGCTCCTACGAGCAGTACTTC.

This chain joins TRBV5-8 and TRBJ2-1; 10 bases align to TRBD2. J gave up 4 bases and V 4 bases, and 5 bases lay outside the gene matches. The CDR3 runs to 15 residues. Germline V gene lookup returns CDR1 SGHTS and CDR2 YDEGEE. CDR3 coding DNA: TGTGCCAGCAGCGGAATAGCGGGGGGTTACAATGAGCAGTTCTTC. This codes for CASSGIAGGYNEQFF.

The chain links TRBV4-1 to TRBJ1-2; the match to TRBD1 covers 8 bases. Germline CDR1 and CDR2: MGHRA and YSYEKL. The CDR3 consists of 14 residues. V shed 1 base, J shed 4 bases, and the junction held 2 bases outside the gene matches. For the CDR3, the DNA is TGCGCCAGCAGCCAAGCCACAGGGGGCTATGGCTACACCTTC. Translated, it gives CASSQATGGYGYTF.

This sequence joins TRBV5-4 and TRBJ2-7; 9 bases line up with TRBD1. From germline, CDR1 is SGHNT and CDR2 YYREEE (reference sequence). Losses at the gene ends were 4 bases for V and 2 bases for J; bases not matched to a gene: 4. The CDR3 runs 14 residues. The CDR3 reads CASSRQGGTYEQYF. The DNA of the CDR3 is TGTGCCAGCAGCCGACAGGGGGGAACCTACGAGCAGTACTTC.

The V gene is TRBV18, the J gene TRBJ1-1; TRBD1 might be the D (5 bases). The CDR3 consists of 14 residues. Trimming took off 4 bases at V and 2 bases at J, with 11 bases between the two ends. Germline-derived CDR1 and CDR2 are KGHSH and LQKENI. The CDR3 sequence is CASSRGTDNTEAFF. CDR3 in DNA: TGTGCCAGCTCACGGGGGACGGACAACACTGAAGCTTTCTTT.

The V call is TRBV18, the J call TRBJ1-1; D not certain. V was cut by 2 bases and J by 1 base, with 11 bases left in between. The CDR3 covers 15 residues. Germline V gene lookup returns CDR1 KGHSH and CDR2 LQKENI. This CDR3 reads CASSPGARKNTEAFF. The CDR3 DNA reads TGTGCCAGCTCACCAGGAGCACGGAAGAACACTGAAGCTTTCTTT.

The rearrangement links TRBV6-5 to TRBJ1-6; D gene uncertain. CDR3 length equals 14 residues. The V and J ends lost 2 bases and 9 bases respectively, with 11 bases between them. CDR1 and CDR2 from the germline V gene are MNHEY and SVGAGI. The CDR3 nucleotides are TGTGCCAGCAGTTACAGGCAGGCACGTTCACCCCTCCACTTT. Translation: CASSYRQARSPLHF.

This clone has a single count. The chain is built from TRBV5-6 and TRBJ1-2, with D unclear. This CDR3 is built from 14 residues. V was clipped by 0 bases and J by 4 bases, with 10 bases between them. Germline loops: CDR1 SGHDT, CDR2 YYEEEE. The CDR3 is CASSLGPSFYGYTF. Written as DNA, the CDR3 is TGTGCCAGCAGCTTGGGACCCTCTTTCTATGGCTACACCTTC.

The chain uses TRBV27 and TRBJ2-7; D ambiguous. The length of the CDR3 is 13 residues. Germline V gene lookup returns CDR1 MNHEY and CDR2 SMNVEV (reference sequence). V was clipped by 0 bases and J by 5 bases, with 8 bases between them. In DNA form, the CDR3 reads TGTGCCAGCAGTTTATCGGGCCAGAACGAGCAGTACTTC. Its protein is CASSLSGQNEQYF.

CDR3 nucleotide sequence: TGCGCCAGCAGCCCAGGGGGTAAGGGTAACTCACCCCTCCACTTT. The encoded protein is CASSPGGKGNSPLHF. This rearrangement joins TRBV5-1 to TRBJ1-6, with TRBD1 matching 7 bases. Per the germline V gene, CDR1 is SGHRS and CDR2 is YFSETQ. J lost 10 bases, V lost 4 bases, and 11 bases had no gene match. The CDR3 totals 15 residues. Looking up the rest from reference TRBV5-1 and TRBJ1-6 gives the full variable domain: KAGVTQTPRYLIKTRGQQVTLSCSPISGHRSVSWYQQTPGQGLQFLFEYFSETQRNKGNFPGRFSGRQFSNSRSEMNVSTLELGDSALYLCASSPGGKGNSPLHFGNGTRLTVT.

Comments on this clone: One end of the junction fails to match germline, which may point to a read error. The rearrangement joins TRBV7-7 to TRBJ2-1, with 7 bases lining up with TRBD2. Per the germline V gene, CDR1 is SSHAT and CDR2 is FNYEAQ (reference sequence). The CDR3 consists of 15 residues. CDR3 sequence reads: CASSLREGTFNEQFF. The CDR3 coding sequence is TGTGCTAGCAGCCTCAGGGAGGGTACGTTCAATGAGCAGTTCTTC.

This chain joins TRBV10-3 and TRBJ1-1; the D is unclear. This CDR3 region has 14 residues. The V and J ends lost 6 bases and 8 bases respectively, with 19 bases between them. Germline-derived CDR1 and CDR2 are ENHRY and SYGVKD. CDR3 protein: CAISDLSRKIEAFF. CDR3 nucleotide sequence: TGTGCCATCAGCGACCTTTCACGAAAGATCGAAGCTTTCTTT.

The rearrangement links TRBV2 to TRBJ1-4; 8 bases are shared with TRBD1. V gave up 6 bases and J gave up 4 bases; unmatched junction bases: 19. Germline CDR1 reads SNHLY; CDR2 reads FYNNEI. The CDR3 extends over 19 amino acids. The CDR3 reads CASRGPRGDRKENNEKLFF. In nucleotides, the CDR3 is TGTGCCAGCAGGGGCCCTAGGGGGGACAGGAAAGAAAATAATGAAAAACTGTTTTTT.

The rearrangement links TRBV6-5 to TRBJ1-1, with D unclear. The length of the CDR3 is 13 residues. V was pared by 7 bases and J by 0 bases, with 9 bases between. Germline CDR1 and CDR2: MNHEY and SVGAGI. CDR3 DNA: TGTGCCAGCACCCCAGAGATGAACACTGAAGCTTTCTTT. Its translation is CASTPEMNTEAFF.

For the CDR3, the DNA is TGTGCCATCAGGGGGGACAGCACTGAAGCTTTCTTT. Amino acids: CAIRGDSTEAFF. V usage is TRBV10-3 and J usage is TRBJ1-1, with 7 bases matching TRBD1. The V gene end was trimmed by 6 bases and the J gene end by 4 bases; junction bases not matched to a gene: 2. Germline CDR1 reads ENHRY; CDR2 reads SYGVKD. CDR3 size: 12 residues.

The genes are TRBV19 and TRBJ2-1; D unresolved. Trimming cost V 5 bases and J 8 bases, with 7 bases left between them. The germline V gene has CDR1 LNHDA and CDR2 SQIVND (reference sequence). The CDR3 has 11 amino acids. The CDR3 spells CASSFLYEQFF. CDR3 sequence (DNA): TGTGCCAGTAGTTTCCTATATGAGCAGTTCTTC.

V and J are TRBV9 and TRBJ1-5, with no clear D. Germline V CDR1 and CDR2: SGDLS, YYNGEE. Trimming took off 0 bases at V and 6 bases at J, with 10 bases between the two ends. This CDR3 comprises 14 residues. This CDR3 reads CASSVGVYGQPQHF. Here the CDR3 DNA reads TGTGCCAGCAGCGTAGGGGTTTACGGTCAGCCCCAGCATTTT. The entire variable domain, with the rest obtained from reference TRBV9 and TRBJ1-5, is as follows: DSGVTQTPKHLITATGQRVTLRCSPRSGDLSVYWYQQSLDQGLQFLIQYYNGEERAKGNILERFSAQQFPDLHSELNLSSLELGDSALYFCASSVGVYGQPQHFGDGTRLSIL.

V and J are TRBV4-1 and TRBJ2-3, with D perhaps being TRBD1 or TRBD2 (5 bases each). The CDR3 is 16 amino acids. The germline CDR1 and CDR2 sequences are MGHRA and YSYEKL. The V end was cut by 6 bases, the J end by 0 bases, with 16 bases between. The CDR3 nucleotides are TGCGCCAGCAGGGGGGACGGCTTTAATAGCACAGATACGCAGTATTTT. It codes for CASRGDGFNSTDTQYF.

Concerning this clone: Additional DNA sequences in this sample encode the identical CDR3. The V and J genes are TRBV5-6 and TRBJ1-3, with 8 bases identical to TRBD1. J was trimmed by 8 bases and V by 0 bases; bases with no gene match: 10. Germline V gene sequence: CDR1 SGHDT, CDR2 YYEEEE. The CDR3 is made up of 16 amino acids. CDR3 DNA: TGTGCCAGCAGCTTGGGGTGGGCAGGGGGCGCGGACACCATATATTTT. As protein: CASSLGWAGGADTIYF.

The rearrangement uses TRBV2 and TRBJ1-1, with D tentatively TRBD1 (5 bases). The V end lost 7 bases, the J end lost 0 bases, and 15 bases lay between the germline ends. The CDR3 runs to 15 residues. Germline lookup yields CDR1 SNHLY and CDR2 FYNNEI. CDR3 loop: CASKFAAGLNTEAFF. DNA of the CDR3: TGTGCCAGCAAATTCGCGGCAGGGTTGAACACTGAAGCTTTCTTT.